This note documents a single T cell receptor beta chain sequence. Its antigen is unidentified. This CDR3 has 15 residues. The germline V gene encodes CDR1 MNHNS and CDR2 SASEGT. V lost 6 bases and J 3 bases, leaving 14 bases between the germline ends. This sample stems from a study of T cell repertoires in cytomegalovirus infection. Study-wide points: Cumulative frequency (of public TCR beta family members) identified carriers of CMV plus the relevant HLA.

One entry per CDR3 protein results from TCRdb running MiXCR on the reads. The table shows about half a million distinct CDR3 sequences, with roughly a third occurring only once. The chain employs TRBV6-1 and TRBJ2-2, with D hard to call. The clonotype originates from a human donor in good health (CMV status not recorded). Some clones in this sample may be carry-over from other donors' samples. The starting material was cultured PBMCs, obtained from culture after CMV antigen stimulation. CDR3 DNA sequence: TGTGCCAGCAGGCCAGGCTCGGTCGACACCGGGGAGCTGTTTTTT. Protein sequence: CASRPGSVDTGELFF.